The rows below give T cell receptor beta chains drawn from one sample of a study of blood T cell repertoires in COVID-19. Assay used: immunoSEQ multiplex PCR; TCRdb lists only in-frame clones, some missing. The table lists around 380,000 clones, 70% to 90% of them singletons, with around 1.3% in the top ten. The sequenced sample consisted of PBMCs or T cells enriched from blood (not recorded which). Receptors were obtained from a man aged 25 to 45 who had recovered from COVID-19. CDR3s include the opening cysteine and the closing phenylalanine or tryptophan. A D gene is named only where the DNA matches it firmly. Clone size appears in some rows only: once, few, many, or a class for an expanded clone.

j_gene	d_gene	len	v_gene	abundance	CDR3aa	CDR3nt
TRBJ1-3	NA	13	TRBV30	NA	CAWCRNSGNTIYF	TGTGCCTGGTGTCGTAACAGCGGAAACACCATATATTTT
TRBJ1-2	NA	15	TRBV9	NA	CASSPRVATNYGYTF	TGTGCCAGCTCACCCCGGGTCGCTACTAACTATGGCTACACCTTC
TRBJ2-6	NA	15	TRBV9	NA	CASSPTGTGANVLTF	TGTGCCAGCAGCCCCACAGGGACTGGGGCCAACGTCCTGACTTTC
TRBJ1-2	NA	15	TRBV30	NA	CAWSRMGLPGYGYTF	TGTGCCTGGAGTAGAATGGGACTCCCGGGGTATGGCTACACCTTC
TRBJ2-1	NA	15	TRBV6-5	NA	CASSYSRTVKNEQFF	TGTGCCAGCAGTTACTCGAGGACTGTAAAGAATGAGCAGTTCTTC
TRBJ1-1	NA	14	TRBV7-6	NA	CASSLVNRDTEAFF	TGTGCCAGCAGCTTAGTAAACCGCGACACTGAAGCTTTCTTT
TRBJ2-1	TRBD2	13	TRBV7-3	NA	CASSMGLIHEQFF	TGTGCCAGCAGCATGGGACTAATCCATGAGCAGTTCTTC
TRBJ1-5	NA	14	TRBV6-5	NA	CASSRSTAIQPQHF	TGTGCCAGCAGTCGCTCCACAGCTATTCAGCCCCAGCATTTT
TRBJ2-3	TRBD2	12	TRBV7-2	few	CAERGRADTQYF	TGTGCGGAGCGGGGAAGGGCAGATACGCAGTATTTT
TRBJ1-4	NA	13	TRBV2	NA	CASSRVKVEKLFF	TGTGCCAGCAGCAGGGTGAAGGTTGAAAAACTGTTTTTT
TRBJ2-7	TRBD2	15	TRBV2	NA	CAALTVAGGPYEQYF	TGTGCCGCTCTAACGGTCGCGGGGGGTCCCTACGAGCAGTACTTC
TRBJ2-1	NA	14	TRBV5-1	NA	CASSLSRNRDEQFF	TGCGCCAGCAGCTTGTCCCGTAACCGGGATGAGCAGTTCTTC
TRBJ2-7	NA	15	TRBV7-8	NA	CASSLEPARNYEQYF	TGTGCCAGCAGCTTAGAGCCGGCCAGGAACTACGAGCAGTACTTC
TRBJ1-1	TRBD1	13	TRBV7-9	NA	CASSQTGGWLSFF	TGTGCCAGCAGCCAGACAGGGGGCTGGCTCTCTTTCTTT
TRBJ2-3	TRBD2	18	TRBV2	NA	CASRLGAGEPKGTDTQYF	TGTGCCAGCCGTCTTGGAGCGGGGGAACCCAAAGGCACAGATACGCAGTATTTT
TRBJ1-2	NA	13	TRBV3-1/TRBV3-2	NA	CASSQAQGTGYTF	TGTGCCAGCAGCCAAGCACAGGGAACAGGCTACACCTTC
TRBJ2-3	TRBD2	15	TRBV7-2	once	CASSLFGGGTDTQYF	TGTGCCAGCAGCTTATTCGGGGGGGGCACAGATACGCAGTATTTT
TRBJ1-5	NA	15	TRBV27	few	CASSALQGSNQPQHF	TGTGCCAGCAGTGCCCTACAGGGAAGCAATCAGCCCCAGCATTTT
TRBJ1-4	NA	16	TRBV5-4	NA	CASSLQTGNRNAKLFF	TGTGCCAGCAGCTTGCAAACAGGGAACAGAAATGCAAAACTGTTTTTT
TRBJ2-7	NA	11	TRBV5-6	NA	CASSRHYEQYF	TGTGCCAGCAGCCGACATTACGAGCAGTACTTC
TRBJ2-1	TRBD1	14	TRBV27	NA	CASSPRQGSYEQFF	TGTGCCAGCAGTCCCAGACAGGGTTCGTATGAGCAGTTCTTC
TRBJ2-7	NA	13	TRBV5-1	NA	CASSDVRSGEQYF	TGCGCCAGCAGCGATGTCAGGTCGGGGGAGCAGTACTTC